The sequence of this T cell receptor beta chain was determined in a study of beta chain bispecific antibodies for T cell cancers (dated by TCRdb to the early 2020s). Describing the broader study: After T cells from healthy donors were cocultured with bispecific antibodies and T cell leukemia lines, the researchers used TRBV sequencing of the cells that survived to measure how much each TRBV family was depleted. Surface TRBV12 (TRBV12-3) was expressed on Jurkat cells, and surface TRBV5-5 was expressed on HPB-ALL cells.

From cysteine to phenylalanine, the CDR3 is 14 amino acids long. The CDR3 DNA has 42 bases and is translated from base 1. V was cut back by 5 bases and J by 9 bases, leaving a gap of 17 bases between them. CDR1 MNHEY and CDR2 SMNVEV were looked up in the germline V gene (reference sequence). This clonotype was counted ten times or more. Which antigen it targets is not known. Per-base qualities were not stored, and no clone one base away is much larger. The paper's findings and limits, for the study overall: Relative to anti-CD19, exposure to anti-TRBV12 lowered the TRBV12-3 share of total TRBV signal by roughly 99%, while TRBV12-4 dropped by approximately 37%, a change that was not significant. Relative to anti-CD19, anti-TRBV5-5 exposure lowered TRBV5-5 signal by approximately 98% and lowered signal from the closely related TRBV5-6 by about 92%. Cross-reactivity of the anti-TRBV5-5 antibody with TRBV5-6 was attributed to high sequence similarity between the two genes. Leukemia cell line cells were mixed with normal T cells in each sequenced sample, and most of the targeted TRBV signal was derived from the leukemia cells rather than from the normal T cells.

Explained via the paper, the treatment or condition label denotes: alpha-CD19 control bispecific (anti-CD19 x anti-CD3). T cells were expanded from blood mononuclear cells with anti-CD3 antibody OKT3 or CD3/CD28 Dynabeads for roughly 3 days. Anti-CD19 bispecific antibody cocultures served as comparators for TRBV sequencing; in separate killing assays, anti-CD19 had no effect on Jurkat or HPB-ALL cells. The culture conditions for expanded T cells were RPMI 1640 plus 10% fetal bovine serum, recombinant human IL-2 (approximately 100 IU/ml) and IL-7 (approximately 5 ng/ml). Cocultures combined about 5 x 10^4 normal T cells with about 5 x 10^4 target cells and bispecific antibody in around 100 ul, incubated around 16 hours at 37°C. Every bispecific antibody was made of two single-chain variable fragments, expressed in a single-chain diabody format carrying a His tag. Effector T cells were obtained from healthy human donors, and peripheral blood mononuclear cells were isolated from leukapheresis samples by Ficoll density gradient centrifugation.

Libraries incorporated unique molecular identifier barcodes, which were used to quantify clonotypes. Qiagen AllPrep DNA/RNA Micro kits were used to isolate total RNA, and an Agilent TapeStation was used to check RNA quality. TCR beta libraries were constructed by 5' RACE, in which cDNA synthesis was followed by two PCR steps with TCR beta constant-region gene-specific primers. TCR beta libraries were sequenced on an Illumina MiSeq platform. The original pipeline was this. Reads were processed with MIGEC, MiXCR and VDJtools. Clonotype frequency was computed as the clonotype's share of unique molecular identifiers among all unique molecular identifiers in the sample. Any TRBV gene that IMGT lists as a pseudogene or open reading frame, and is therefore nonfunctional, such as TRBV1, TRBV12-1 and TRBV21, was left out. In-frame beta chains were kept once TCRdb had trimmed the public reads at Q25 with fastp and called clones with MiXCR. CDR3 protein duplicates are merged, each entry listing the most common genes and DNA. These V and J calls originate from TCRdb's pipeline instead of the authors' own analysis. The sample data list about 8,800 distinct CDR3 sequences, and about 2% of these were observed just once. Of the sample, roughly 70% is held by the ten largest clones.

This chain is built from TRBV27 and TRBJ2-1; TRBD2 is possibly the D segment (5 matching bases). This TCR was sampled from a human donor in good health. Some clones in this sample may be carry-over from other donors' samples. The specimen comprised T cells from a healthy donor cultured with Jurkat leukemia cells, sampled from a culture containing an anti-CD19 bispecific antibody. The sequenced DNA is TGTGCCAGCAGTAACCAGCCGACCGGGGTTGAGCAGTTCTTC. Its translation reads: CASSNQPTGVEQFF.